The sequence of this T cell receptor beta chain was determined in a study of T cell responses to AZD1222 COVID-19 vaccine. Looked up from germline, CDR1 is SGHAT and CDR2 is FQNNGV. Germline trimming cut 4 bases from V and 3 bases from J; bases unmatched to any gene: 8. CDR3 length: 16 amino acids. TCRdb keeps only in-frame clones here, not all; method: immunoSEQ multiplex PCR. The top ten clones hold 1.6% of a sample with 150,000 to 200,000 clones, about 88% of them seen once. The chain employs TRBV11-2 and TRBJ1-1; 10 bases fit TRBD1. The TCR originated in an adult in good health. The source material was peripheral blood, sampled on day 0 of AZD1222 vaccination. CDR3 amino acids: CASSSLLGTGDTEAFF. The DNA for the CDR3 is TGTGCCAGCAGCTCCCTGCTGGGGACAGGGGACACTGAAGCTTTCTTT.